This is a list of T cell receptor beta chains from one sample in a study of blood T cell repertoires in COVID-19. TCRdb's copy holds only in-frame clones and misses some; the assay was immunoSEQ multiplex PCR. The sample lists 80,000 or so clones; around 81% were seen once. Specimen: peripheral blood. These receptors all stem from a man at least 80 years old with acute or convalescent COVID-19. Both conserved end residues are trimmed from each CDR3.

V gene | CDR3 protein
TRBV9 | ASRGGTAQEADTQY
TRBV14 | ASSQGGGEANYGYT
TRBV5-4 | ASSYKRVTDTQY
TRBV12-3/TRBV12-4 | ASRRTGNSPLH
TRBV28 | ASSLDRVDEKLF
TRBV7-2 | ASSFGLGETQY
TRBV5-5 | ASSLGGGTSYEQY
TRBV28 | ASSLTLNTEAF
TRBV19 | ASSPSGGWTDTQY
TRBV29-1 | SVLRQGASTDTQY
TRBV7-8 | ASSLLGGGGANVLT
TRBV6-1 | ASSDFRGATNEKLF
TRBV6-1 | ASSERQGLGYT
TRBV18 | ASSPSFRGNTGELF
TRBV10-2 | ASRDITGALTEAF
TRBV19 | ASSMRTASYNEQF
TRBV18 | ASSLTGYSNQPQH
TRBV27 | ASSNSPGTGGSEAF
TRBV5-4 | ASGYQNSSPLH
TRBV30 | AWSVRDSTEAF
TRBV5-8 | ASSLLILTEAF
TRBV7-3 | ASSPAGANTEAF
TRBV5-5 | ASSPRSGQDYEQY
TRBV25-1 | ASSEYGSGYT
TRBV6-5 | ASSWRESSYNEQF
TRBV13 | ASSPTGGYGYT